A single sample gave rise to the 23 T cell receptor beta chains below, sequenced in a study of early T cells in non-severe SARS-CoV-2 infection. TCRdb fed the 5' RACE reads into MiXCR, producing one record per CDR3 protein. The sample has under 85,000 distinct CDR3 sequences, roughly a tenth seen once. The sequencing input was whole blood. These receptors were obtained from an adult who was a healthcare worker with PCR-confirmed SARS-CoV-2 infection or an uninfected control (not recorded which).

This rearrangement joins TRBV7-9 to TRBJ2-3; D not certain. In germline, CDR1 is SEHNR, CDR2 FQNEAQ (reference sequence). The CDR3 runs 14 residues. Trimming cost V 5 bases and J 4 bases, with 13 bases left between them. CDR3 nucleotides: TGTGCCAGCAGCCTAAGCGTAGGCCCAGATACGCAGTATTTT. Residues: CASSLSVGPDTQYF.

The chain combines TRBV6-6 with TRBJ2-7, with D perhaps matching TRBD2 (5 bases). With 6 bases removed from V and 0 bases from J, the gap between germline ends came to 24 bases. Germline CDR1 and CDR2: MNHNY and SVGAGI (reference sequence). CDR3 length: 18 amino acids. This chain's CDR3 is CASSPPVSHPGSSYEQYF. The CDR3 DNA follows: TGTGCCAGCAGCCCACCTGTATCGCATCCGGGGAGCTCCTACGAGCAGTACTTC.

This clonotype occurred a few times. This chain uses TRBV19 with TRBJ1-1; 9 nucleotides match TRBD1. CDR3 size: 16 residues. Germline trimming cut 7 bases from V and 3 bases from J; bases unmatched to any gene: 12. Germline loops: CDR1 LNHDA, CDR2 SQIVND (reference sequence). In DNA form, the CDR3 reads TGTGCCAGTACTCCGGGACAGGGACTTATGGACACTGAAGCTTTCTTT. It specifies CASTPGQGLMDTEAFF.

This clonotype was seen at least ten times. The rearrangement links TRBV29-1 to TRBJ1-4, with TRBD1 matching over 9 bases. This CDR3 has 14 amino acids. Germline values: CDR1 SQVTM, CDR2 ANQGSEA. V lost 3 bases, J lost 6 bases, and 5 bases stayed unmatched. The CDR3 is CSVEGTGKDEKLFF. The CDR3 coding sequence is TGCAGCGTTGAGGGGACAGGGAAGGATGAAAAACTGTTTTTT.

Many counts were recorded for this clonotype. The J gene is TRBJ1-2, the V gene TRBV29-1; D unresolved. The CDR3 spans 13 residues. Trimming pared 0 bases from V and 8 bases from J, leaving 13 bases between. Germline-derived CDR1 and CDR2 are SQVTM and ANQGSEA. CDR3: CSVEDQSGGGYTF. The CDR3 DNA reads as TGCAGCGTTGAAGATCAGTCAGGTGGGGGCTACACCTTC.

Concerning this clonotype: The junction departs from germline at one end; a sequencing error may be responsible. This chain connects TRBV3-1 to TRBJ1-1, with 7 bases matching TRBD1. From germline, CDR1 is LGHDT and CDR2 YNNKEL (reference sequence). CDR3 length equals 14 residues. The CDR3 loop is CASSHTGATTEVFF. DNA of the CDR3: TGTGCCAGCAGCCACACAGGGGCTACCACTGAAGTTTTCTTT.

In its sample, this clonotype was seen a few times. V gene TRBV2 combines with J gene TRBJ1-5; 8 bases are shared with TRBD1. The CDR3 covers 14 residues. V lost 6 bases and J lost 5; bases outside the gene matches: 6. The V gene's germline CDR1 is SNHLY and CDR2 FYNNEI. The CDR3 is CASSLDRVYQPQHF. The CDR3, as DNA: TGTGCCAGCAGCCTGGACAGGGTGTATCAGCCCCAGCATTTT. Based on the CDR3 plus reference TRBV2 and TRBJ1-5, the full variable domain is EPEVTQTPSHQVTQMGQEVILRCVPISNHLYFYWYRQILGQKVEFLVSFYNNEISEKSEIFDDQFSVERPDGSNFTLKIRSTKLEDSAMYFCASSLDRVYQPQHFGDGTRLSIL.

This clonotype was counted between two and nine times. The chain employs TRBV7-3 and TRBJ2-1; 7 positions match TRBD2. The CDR3 is 15 residues long. Germline assignment: CDR1 SGHTA and CDR2 FQGTGA. Unmatched junction bases numbered 11, after V lost 5 bases and J lost 7 bases. The CDR3 DNA reads TGTGCCAGCAGCCCAATGGCGGGAGTTGGAAATGAGCAGTTCTTC. It yields the protein CASSPMAGVGNEQFF.

V gene TRBV14 combines with J gene TRBJ2-5, with 7 positions matching TRBD2. J gave up 3 bases and V 2 bases, and 9 bases lay outside the gene matches. In germline, CDR1 is SGHDN, CDR2 FVKESK. The length of the CDR3 is 16 residues. This CDR3 is CASSQYLAGEEETQYF. CDR3 nucleotides: TGTGCCAGCAGCCAATATTTGGCGGGAGAGGAAGAGACCCAGTACTTC.

This clonotype was counted at least ten times. At one end the junction does not follow the germline gene, possibly because of a read error. The chain combines TRBV4-1 with TRBJ2-1, with D possibly TRBD1 on 6 matching bases. Germline CDR1 is MGHRA and CDR2 is YSYEKL. The CDR3 has 17 amino acids. The DNA for the CDR3 is TGCGCCAGCAGCCAAGATCCTCGGGCAGGGGCCGGGAAAGAAAGTGCCTTC. This codes for CASSQDPRAGAGKESAF.

The sample holds many counts of this clonotype. The rearrangement uses TRBV19 and TRBJ2-1; D is possibly TRBD1 (6 bases). CDR1 and CDR2 (germline): LNHDA, SQIVND (reference sequence). Trimming pared 9 bases from V and 7 bases from J, leaving 19 bases between. There are 14 residues in the CDR3. The CDR3 reads CASLDLNRGNEQFF. The CDR3 DNA is TGTGCCAGCCTGGACTTAAATAGGGGGAATGAGCAGTTCTTC.

V and J are TRBV2 and TRBJ2-4, with 10 bases lining up with TRBD1. Trimming took 8 bases from V and 6 from J; bases not matched to a gene: 16. Germline values: CDR1 SNHLY, CDR2 FYNNEI. The CDR3 consists of 17 residues. The CDR3 coding sequence is TGTGCCAGCCTGATTCCGACGGGACAGGGGAAGAGAAACATTCAGTACTTC. It codes for CASLIPTGQGKRNIQYF.

This clonotype was seen repeatedly, ten times or more. The chain carries TRBV7-8 and TRBJ1-2; possible D gene TRBD1, 5 bases. Germline CDR1 reads SGHVS; CDR2 reads FQNEAQ. This CDR3 spans 14 amino acids. V was clipped by 1 base and J by 7 bases, with 13 bases between them. In DNA, the CDR3 is TGTGCCAGCAGCTTAGGAAGGCAGGGAAGTGGCTACACCTTC. Encoded protein: CASSLGRQGSGYTF.

This clonotype has a count of ten or more. The J gene is TRBJ2-4, the V gene TRBV18; D assignment may be TRBD1 or TRBD2 (6 bases each). The CDR3 extends over 16 amino acids. The germline gives CDR1 KGHSH, CDR2 LQKENI. V gave up 2 bases and J gave up 7 bases, with 18 bases separating them. The CDR3 spells CASSPRGQNAGNIQYF. DNA of the CDR3: TGTGCCAGCTCACCAAGGGGACAAAATGCGGGGAACATTCAGTACTTC.

This clonotype was found many times. The rearrangement uses TRBV11-2 and TRBJ2-5, with D uncertain. The germline V and J ends were trimmed by 3 bases and 0 bases, with 8 bases remaining between them. Germline CDR1 is SGHAT and CDR2 is FQNNGV. CDR3 length: 14 residues. This chain's CDR3 is CASSFVEYQETQYF. DNA of the CDR3: TGTGCCAGCAGCTTCGTTGAGTACCAAGAGACCCAGTACTTC.

This clonotype was detected a few times. V gene TRBV12-2 combines with J gene TRBJ1-2. TRBV12-2 is labeled a pseudogene. This CDR3 spans 17 amino acids. CDR3 DNA: TGTGCAAGTCGCTTAGACTTAGAGACGGGACTCGGCTATGGCTACACCTTC. Translation gives CASRLDLETGLGYGYTF.

Ten or more counts support this clonotype. V usage is TRBV12-3 or TRBV12-4 and J usage is TRBJ1-5; D perhaps matches TRBD1 (5 bases). This CDR3 has 15 amino acids. The ends were cut back, 1 base at V and 1 base at J, with 8 bases in the middle. The CDR3 here is CASSLGGTSNQPQHF. CDR3 DNA sequence: TGTGCCAGCAGTTTAGGGGGGACGAGCAATCAGCCCCAGCATTTT.

This clonotype was recorded at least ten times. The chain carries TRBV5-1 and TRBJ2-2; 11 bases agree with TRBD1. CDR1 is SGHRS and CDR2 is YFSETQ in the germline V gene. V lost 3 bases and J lost 4; bases outside the gene matches: 2. The CDR3 length is 15 residues. The CDR3 here is CASSSGTGGTGELFF. CDR3 DNA: TGCGCCAGCAGCTCTGGGACAGGGGGCACCGGGGAGCTGTTTTTT. Filled out from reference TRBV5-1 and TRBJ2-2, the complete variable domain reads KAGVTQTPRYLIKTRGQQVTLSCSPISGHRSVSWYQQTPGQGLQFLFEYFSETQRNKGNFPGRFSGRQFSNSRSEMNVSTLELGDSALYLCASSSGTGGTGELFFGEGSRLTVL.

This chain uses TRBV7-9 with TRBJ1-2; 11 bases match TRBD1. J lost 8 bases, V lost 5 bases, and 7 bases had no gene match. The germline gives CDR1 SEHNR, CDR2 FQNEAQ (reference sequence). This CDR3 is 14 amino acids long. The CDR3 sequence is CASSLPGQGDGYTF. Written as DNA, the CDR3 is TGTGCCAGCAGCCTTCCGGGACAGGGGGACGGCTACACCTTC.

The table lists this clonotype with many counts. The rearrangement joins TRBV10-3 to TRBJ2-7; D might be TRBD1 or TRBD2, each matching 6 bases. The CDR3 consists of 13 residues. Germline CDR1 reads ENHRY; CDR2 reads SYGVKD. The germline V and J ends were trimmed by 2 bases and 5 bases, with 10 bases remaining between them. In DNA form, the CDR3 reads TGTGCCATCAGTGAGGGGGGGCGGAACGAGCAGTACTTC. Translation gives CAISEGGRNEQYF.

This clonotype was found many times. The J gene is TRBJ2-5, the V gene TRBV11-2, with TRBD2 matching 13 bases. This CDR3 comprises 16 residues. Per germline, CDR1 SGHAT and CDR2 FQNNGV. Losses at the gene ends were 3 bases for V and 2 bases for J; bases not matched to a gene: 3. For the CDR3, the DNA is TGTGCCAGCAGCTTCGGGACTAGCGGGGTACAAGAGACCCAGTACTTC. Translating gives CASSFGTSGVQETQYF.

The table lists this clonotype with many counts. The J gene is TRBJ2-7, the V gene TRBV14; D is possibly TRBD1 or TRBD2 (5 bases each). This CDR3 comprises 15 residues. Looked up from germline, CDR1 is SGHDN and CDR2 is FVKESK. Deletions cut 8 bases from V and 3 bases from J, with 20 bases between. CDR3 in amino acids: CASGPIEGKNYEQYF. CDR3 DNA sequence: TGTGCCAGCGGCCCGATAGAGGGGAAGAACTACGAGCAGTACTTC. Together with reference TRBV14 and TRBJ2-7, the CDR3 gives the full variable domain: EAGVTQFPSHSVIEKGQTVTLRCDPISGHDNLYWYRRVMGKEIKFLLHFVKESKQDESGMPNNRFLAERTGGTYSTLKVQPAELEDSGVYFCASGPIEGKNYEQYFGPGTRLTVT.

The DNA for the CDR3 is TGTGCCAGCAGCCAAGCCTTGGACAGGGTTGATGGCTACACCTTC. This encodes CASSQALDRVDGYTF. The J gene is TRBJ1-2, the V gene TRBV3-1; TRBD1 matches at 8 bases. The CDR3 sequence is 15 residues long. The ends lost 1 base at V and 6 bases at J; junction bases unmatched: 7. The V gene's germline CDR1 is LGHDT and CDR2 YNNKEL (reference sequence). Complete variable domain (other parts from reference TRBV3-1 and TRBJ1-2): DTAVSQTPKYLVTQMGNDKSIKCEQNLGHDTMYWYKQDSKKFLKIMFSYNNKELIINETVPNRFSPKSPDKAHLNLHINSLELGDSAVYFCASSQALDRVDGYTFGSGTRLTVV.